Listed here is a single T cell receptor (beta chain). This record comes from a study of blood T cell repertoires in COVID-19. Study context: Spain, Italy and the United States supplied samples that represented acute and convalescent COVID-19.

Some clones are missing from TCRdb's copy, which holds only in-frame ones; the method was immunoSEQ multiplex PCR. This sample has approximately 100,000 clones; roughly 90% occur once, and the top ten carry about 6.5%. The CDR3 is made up of 15 amino acids. V was pared by 0 bases and J by 0 bases, with 10 bases between. The germline V gene has CDR1 SGDLS and CDR2 YYNGEE. V and J are TRBV9 and TRBJ2-7; possible D gene TRBD1, 6 bases. Sequenced material: peripheral blood. The clonotype originates from a woman in her fifties or sixties with acute or convalescent COVID-19. The CDR3 spells CASSVGAGDSYEQYF. The DNA for the CDR3 is TGTGCCAGCAGCGTAGGGGCAGGGGACTCCTACGAGCAGTACTTC.